The T cell receptor (beta chain) under discussion was sequenced for a study of blood T cell repertoires in COVID-19. Study in general: Samples came from the United States, Italy and Spain, spanning acute and convalescent COVID-19. Nucleic acid was either cDNA or gDNA, and it came from T cells, B-cell-depleted T cells, or PBMCs.

The authors' processing: Nucleated cell counts were estimated from reference gene primer amplification. Sequenced by immunoSEQ multiplex PCR; TCRdb stores in-frame clones only, minus some. D and trimming come from the DNA, and the V and J calls and clone size come from that table. This sample has fewer than 110,000 clones, with 85% found just once. The junction had 9 bases not matched to a gene; V was cut back by 0 bases and J by 15 bases. The CDR3 loop spans 14 amino acids. Germline V CDR1 and CDR2: SGHTA, FQGNSA. The sequence came from a woman between 70 and 85 years old with active or convalescent COVID-19. Sequenced material: peripheral blood. V is TRBV7-2 and J is TRBJ2-1; 9 nucleotides match TRBD2. The CDR3 reads CASSLALGREGGFF. Written as DNA, the CDR3 is TGTGCCAGCAGCTTAGCGCTGGGGCGGGAGGGAGGGTTCTTC.